This entry lists 22 T cell receptor beta chains sequenced from one sample in a study of cytomegalovirus exposure and HLA in healthy donors. Primers included in the PCR were 60 Vbeta and 13 Jbeta primers. TCRdb's table, derived via immunoSEQ multiplex PCR, lists solely in-frame clones and lacks some. This table holds about 160,000 clones, about 80% found once. Sequenced: PBMCs. The receptors shown here come from a girl aged 10-17 years in good health and CMV-seropositive.

The chain recombines TRBV19 with TRBJ2-6; D call uncertain. Trimming took 7 bases from V and 0 from J, leaving 13 bases between them. Germline V gene sequence: CDR1 LNHDA, CDR2 SQIVND (reference sequence). This CDR3 spans 16 amino acids. CDR3 nucleotide sequence: TGTGCCAGTACTTCAGGATCGTTCTCTGGGGCCAACGTCCTGACTTTC. It is translated as CASTSGSFSGANVLTF.

V usage is TRBV28 and J usage is TRBJ1-1; TRBD1 agrees at 8 bases. The CDR3 runs 16 residues. The germline V gene has CDR1 MDHEN and CDR2 SYDVKM. The trim removed 1 base at V and 1 base at J, leaving 5 bases unmatched. The CDR3 coding sequence is TGTGCCAGCAGTTTATCAGGGGGCAAAAAGAACACTGAAGCTTTCTTT. Amino acid sequence: CASSLSGGKKNTEAFF.

The rearrangement uses TRBV14 and TRBJ2-1; TRBD2 agrees at 8 bases. From germline, CDR1 is SGHDN and CDR2 FVKESK. With V trimmed by 4 bases and J by 1 base, 9 bases remained unmatched. This CDR3 comprises 17 residues. DNA of the CDR3: TGTGCCAGCAGCCGTCAAAAAGCGGGAGCGTCCTACAATGAGCAGTTCTTC. Translating gives CASSRQKAGASYNEQFF.

Written as DNA, the CDR3 is TGTGCCAGCAGCGGACTAGCGGGGGCAGATACGCAGTATTTT. It specifies CASSGLAGADTQYF. The chain uses TRBV9 and TRBJ2-3, with TRBD2 identical over 12 bases. V gave up 3 bases and J gave up 4 bases; unmatched junction bases: 0. CDR1 and CDR2 (germline): SGDLS, YYNGEE. The CDR3 length is 14 residues.

This clone showed up many times. The V and J genes are TRBV28 and TRBJ1-1, with a possible D match to TRBD1 (5 bases). Trimming removed 6 bases at V and 4 bases at J, with 12 bases between. The germline V gene encodes CDR1 MDHEN and CDR2 SYDVKM. This CDR3 region has 13 residues. This CDR3 reads CASRKGIPTEAFF. Written as DNA, the CDR3 is TGTGCCAGCAGGAAGGGGATTCCCACTGAAGCTTTCTTT.

This clone has a single count. The gene calls are TRBV9 and TRBJ2-2; 12 bases line up with TRBD1. V lost 3 bases, J lost 1 base, and 7 bases stayed unmatched. Germline-derived CDR1 and CDR2 are SGDLS and YYNGEE. The CDR3 has 18 amino acids. CDR3: CASSARDRGRGNTGELFF. DNA of the CDR3: TGTGCCAGCAGCGCTAGGGACAGGGGGCGCGGGAACACCGGGGAGCTGTTTTTT.

The chain is built from TRBV11-2 and TRBJ2-7; D may be TRBD1 (5 bases). The germline V gene has CDR1 SGHAT and CDR2 FQNNGV. The V end lost 2 bases, the J end lost 3 bases, and 11 bases lay between the germline ends. The CDR3 loop spans 14 amino acids. Here the CDR3 DNA reads TGTGCCAGCAGCTTACAGGGCCTTAGCTACGAGCAGTACTTC. It yields the protein CASSLQGLSYEQYF.

The chain combines TRBV2 with TRBJ1-4; 12 nucleotides line up with TRBD1. V gave up 7 bases and J gave up 5 bases; unmatched junction bases: 5. The length of the CDR3 is 15 residues. CDR1 is SNHLY and CDR2 is FYNNEI in the germline V gene. This CDR3 is CASTPGQGANEKLFF. Here the CDR3 DNA reads TGTGCCAGCACACCGGGACAGGGGGCGAATGAAAAACTGTTTTTT. Combining the CDR3 with reference TRBV2 and TRBJ1-4 gives the whole variable domain EPEVTQTPSHQVTQMGQEVILRCVPISNHLYFYWYRQILGQKVEFLVSFYNNEISEKSEIFDDQFSVERPDGSNFTLKIRSTKLEDSAMYFCASTPGQGANEKLFFGSGTQLSVL.

The chain carries TRBV5-1 and TRBJ2-1, with unresolved D. This CDR3 comprises 14 residues. Germline CDR1 and CDR2: SGHRS and YFSETQ. Trimming took 1 base from V and 3 from J, leaving 8 bases between them. Here the CDR3 DNA reads TGCGCCAGCAGCTTGCGAACGGGCTACAATGAGCAGTTCTTC. It codes for CASSLRTGYNEQFF.

The V and J genes are TRBV7-2 and TRBJ2-1; 8 nucleotides line up with TRBD2. The junction had 6 bases not matched to a gene; V was cut back by 1 base and J by 7 bases. CDR3 size: 15 residues. CDR1 and CDR2 (germline): SGHTA, FQGNSA. The CDR3 sequence: CASSLVKAGDNEQFF. The DNA for the CDR3 is TGTGCCAGCAGCTTAGTGAAAGCGGGGGATAATGAGCAGTTCTTC.

The chain uses TRBV11-2 and TRBJ1-2; D perhaps matches TRBD1 (5 bases). The CDR3 is 13 amino acids. Germline CDR1 reads SGHAT; CDR2 reads FQNNGV. Trimming took 5 bases from V and 5 from J, leaving 12 bases between them. The CDR3 sequence is CASSAPGLYGYTF. In nucleotides, the CDR3 is TGTGCCAGCAGCGCCCCGGGACTTTATGGCTACACCTTC. Full variable domain (missing parts from reference TRBV11-2 and TRBJ1-2): EAGVAQSPRYKIIEKRQSVAFWCNPISGHATLYWYQQILGQGPKLLIQFQNNGVVDDSQLPKDRFSAERLKGVDSTLKIQPAKLEDSAVYLCASSAPGLYGYTFGSGTRLTVV.

V gene TRBV6-5 combines with J gene TRBJ1-1, with TRBD1 matching 10 bases. Germline loops: CDR1 MNHEY, CDR2 SVGAGI. The CDR3 covers 14 residues. The J segment lost 5 bases and the V segment lost 4 bases, leaving 4 bases of the junction unmatched. As DNA, the CDR3 is TGTGCCAGCAGTTGGGACAGGGGTGGGACTGAAGCTTTCTTT. It translates to CASSWDRGGTEAFF.

In its sample, this clone was seen once. This chain connects TRBV19 to TRBJ2-4, with 9 positions matching TRBD2. Trimming removed 9 bases from V and 9 bases from J; junction bases left unmatched: 9. CDR1 is LNHDA and CDR2 is SQIVND in the germline V gene (reference sequence). This CDR3 contains 13 residues. The CDR3 nucleotides are TGTGCCAGCCAAATTAGCGGGAGTGGCATTCAGTACTTC. Its protein is CASQISGSGIQYF.

The chain carries TRBV15 and TRBJ2-5, with 9 positions matching TRBD2. Unmatched junction bases numbered 2, after V lost 1 base and J lost 5 bases. Germline V gene lookup returns CDR1 LNHNV and CDR2 YYDKDF (reference sequence). The CDR3 is 14 residues long. CDR3 in amino acids: CATSRGGGGETQYF. The CDR3 bases are TGTGCCACCAGCAGAGGCGGGGGGGGCGAGACCCAGTACTTC.

This clone was observed a few times. J is TRBJ2-3 and V is TRBV7-8; no definite D call. V lost 5 bases and J 5 bases, leaving 8 bases between the germline ends. In germline, CDR1 is SGHVS, CDR2 FQNEAQ. The CDR3 has 12 amino acids. CDR3 region: CASSPSGDTQYF. CDR3 nucleotide sequence: TGTGCCAGCAGCCCCTCGGGAGATACGCAGTATTTT.

The chain has TRBV11-2 and TRBJ2-5, with D possibly TRBD1 on 7 matching bases. Gene TRBJ2-7 matches the end of the DNA better, so the J call may be wrong. Germline-derived CDR1 and CDR2 are SGHAT and FQNNGV. The CDR3 loop spans 16 amino acids. CDR3 coding DNA: TGTGCCAGCAGCGTTAGGATAGGTGGAGGGGGCAACGAGCAGTACTTC. Its protein product is CASSVRIGGGGNEQYF.

This clone was observed a few times. The chain has TRBV27 and TRBJ2-7, with 9 nucleotides matching TRBD2. The germline CDR1 and CDR2 sequences are MNHEY and SMNVEV (reference sequence). V was clipped by 5 bases and J by 4 bases; unmatched bases: 12. The CDR3 totals 16 residues. The CDR3 region is CASSPSVKREAYEQYF. The CDR3 DNA reads as TGTGCCAGCAGTCCGTCTGTCAAGCGGGAGGCATACGAGCAGTACTTC.

The chain has TRBV20-1 and TRBJ2-3; 7 nucleotides agree with TRBD2. Losses at the gene ends were 1 base for V and 8 bases for J; bases not matched to a gene: 0. The CDR3 totals 11 residues. Germline CDR1 and CDR2: DFQATT and SNEGSKA (reference sequence). The CDR3: CSARAGGTQYF. CDR3 sequence (DNA): TGCAGTGCTAGAGCGGGGGGTACGCAGTATTTT.

The CDR3 loop is CAISELTGYEQYF. The CDR3 DNA sequence: TGTGCCATCAGTGAGCTGACAGGCTACGAGCAGTACTTC. The chain has TRBV10-3 and TRBJ2-7; D may be TRBD1 (6 bases). The CDR3 sequence is 13 residues long. CDR1 is ENHRY, CDR2 SYGVKD, per germline. V was trimmed by 2 bases and J by 3 bases, leaving 8 bases between them.

This chain connects TRBV6-5 to TRBJ1-1, with 8 nucleotides matching TRBD1. V was clipped by 6 bases and J by 8 bases; unmatched bases: 2. The CDR3 spans 11 residues. The germline V gene has CDR1 MNHEY and CDR2 SVGAGI. CDR3 bases: TGTGCCAGCAGCCGGGACAGGGAAGCTTTCTTT. It yields the protein CASSRDREAFF.

The V call is TRBV28, the J call TRBJ2-7, with TRBD1 identical over 7 bases. The J segment lost 4 bases and the V segment lost 5 bases, leaving 2 bases of the junction unmatched. This CDR3 region has 12 residues. Looked up from germline, CDR1 is MDHEN and CDR2 is SYDVKM. CDR3 nucleotide sequence: TGTGCCAGCAGTATACAGGGGTACGAGCAGTACTTC. It is translated as CASSIQGYEQYF.

The CDR3 sequence is CASSLGQGMGVTEAFF. The CDR3 coding sequence is TGCGCCAGCAGCTTAGGACAGGGGATGGGGGTCACTGAAGCTTTCTTT. The chain is built from TRBV5-1 and TRBJ1-1; 9 nucleotides line up with TRBD1. Per germline, CDR1 SGHRS and CDR2 YFSETQ. The V gene end was trimmed by 2 bases and the J gene end by 4 bases; junction bases not matched to a gene: 9. There are 16 residues in the CDR3.